This TCR beta chain was observed in a study of early T cells in non-severe SARS-CoV-2 infection. Of note for this clonotype: As yet, its antigen is unknown.

Individual cDNA molecules were tagged with unique molecular identifiers. TCRdb passed the 5' RACE reads through MiXCR, listing each CDR3 protein once. Here the sample spans tens of thousands of distinct CDR3 sequences, under 5.5% being singletons. Notes on the study in general: Matching with VDJdb favored anti-spike CD8 responses (missing private and CD4 specificities).

This TCR was recovered from an adult who was a healthcare worker with PCR-confirmed SARS-CoV-2 infection or an uninfected control (not recorded which). Sequencing was done on a sample of whole blood.

Here the CDR3 DNA reads TGTGCCAGCAGCCAAGATTTGAACACTGAAGCTTTCTTT. Protein product: CASSQDLNTEAFF. The chain couples TRBV14 to TRBJ1-1; D gene ambiguous. Germline-derived CDR1 and CDR2 are SGHDN and FVKESK. The V end lost 0 bases, the J end lost 0 bases, and 2 bases lay between the germline ends. The CDR3 is 13 residues long.